This TCR beta chain was sequenced during a study of beta chain features in type 1 diabetes. Broader study findings: For TCRB rearrangement, an influence of HLA type remained unresolved here. Compared to healthy donors, patients appeared to have naive, central memory and Treg TCRB repertoires that were more alike.

Regarding this clone: The antigen is undetermined.

Sorted populations all exceeded 95% purity. V was trimmed by 5 bases and J by 11 bases, leaving 18 bases between them. Germline V gene data show CDR1 as SGHTA and CDR2 as FQGTGA. The CDR3 spans 13 residues. The study reverse transcribed the entire isolated RNA, so it sequenced expressed TCRB transcripts. The average read count of naive, central memory and regulatory T cell samples was approximately 3.5 million. The method was immunoSEQ multiplex PCR; TCRdb's version includes in-frame clones alone and lacks a portion of them. The sample records hundreds of thousands of clones, 10% to 15% being singletons.

This chain uses TRBV7-3 with TRBJ1-1; D remains ambiguous. Source material: naive CD4+ T cells from blood. The receptor was isolated from a man in his late teens or twenties in good health. CDR3 protein: CASSLSVSTDAFF. DNA of the CDR3: TGTGCCAGCAGCCTCAGCGTGAGCACCGACGCTTTCTTT.